This T cell receptor (beta chain) comes out of a study of blood T cell repertoires in COVID-19. As handled by the study authors: For nucleated cells, counts were estimated from reference gene primer amplification. Profiled with immunoSEQ multiplex PCR; TCRdb holds only in-frame clones, not every one. The V and J calls and the clone size are those of that table, but D and trimming were determined from the DNA. Of approximately 90,000 clones in the sample, 75% to 90% were seen once. The CDR3 consists of 14 residues. The junction had 1 base not matched to a gene; V was cut back by 1 base and J by 4 bases. Germline CDR1 reads LGHDT; CDR2 reads YNNKEL (reference sequence).

This sequence was found in a woman older than 75 with acute or convalescent COVID-19. The chain recombines TRBV3-1 (or the pseudogene TRBV3-2) with TRBJ2-1, with 7 bases that match TRBD2. Sequencing input: peripheral blood. DNA of the CDR3: TGTGCCAGCAGCCAAGTGGGGGGGTACAATGAGCAGTTCTTC. Translating gives CASSQVGGYNEQFF.